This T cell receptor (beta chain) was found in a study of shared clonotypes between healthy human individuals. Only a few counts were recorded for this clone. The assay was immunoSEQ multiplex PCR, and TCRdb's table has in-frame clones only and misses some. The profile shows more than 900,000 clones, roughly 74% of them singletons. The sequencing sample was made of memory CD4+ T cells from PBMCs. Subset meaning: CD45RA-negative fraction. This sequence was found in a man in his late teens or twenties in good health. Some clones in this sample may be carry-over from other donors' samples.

CDR3: CASSESRGEAFF. The CDR3 DNA is TGCGCCAGCAGTGAGTCCCGGGGTGAAGCTTTCTTT. The V and J genes are TRBV10-1 and TRBJ1-1; D is ambiguous. Trimming cost V 0 bases and J 7 bases, with 6 bases left between them. In germline, CDR1 is WNHNN, CDR2 SYGVQD (reference sequence). This CDR3 spans 12 amino acids.